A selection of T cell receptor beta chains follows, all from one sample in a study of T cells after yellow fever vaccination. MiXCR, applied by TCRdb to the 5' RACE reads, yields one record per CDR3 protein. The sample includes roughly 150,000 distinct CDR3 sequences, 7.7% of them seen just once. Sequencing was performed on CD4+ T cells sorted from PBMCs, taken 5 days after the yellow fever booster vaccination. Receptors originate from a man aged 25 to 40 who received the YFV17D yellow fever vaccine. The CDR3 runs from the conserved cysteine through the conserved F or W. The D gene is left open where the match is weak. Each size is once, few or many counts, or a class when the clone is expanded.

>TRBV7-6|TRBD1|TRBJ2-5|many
CASTPGQGVGETQYF
TGTGCCAGCACCCCGGGACAGGGAGTGGGAGAGACCCAGTACTTC
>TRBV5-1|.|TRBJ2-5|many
CASAPFFQETQYF
TGCGCCAGCGCCCCTTTTTTCCAAGAGACCCAGTACTTC
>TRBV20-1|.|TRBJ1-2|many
CSASRTVGMGYGYTF
TGCAGTGCTAGTCGTACCGTGGGTATGGGGTATGGCTACACCTTC
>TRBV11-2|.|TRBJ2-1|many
CAGSGLGANEQFF
TGTGCCGGGAGCGGATTGGGGGCCAATGAGCAGTTCTTC
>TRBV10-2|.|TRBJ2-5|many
CASSDNSFQETQYF
TGCGCCAGCAGTGATAATAGCTTCCAAGAGACCCAGTACTTC
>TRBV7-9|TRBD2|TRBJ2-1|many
CASTPSGTSAVDEQFF
TGTGCCAGCACCCCCTCCGGGACTAGCGCCGTGGATGAGCAGTTCTTC
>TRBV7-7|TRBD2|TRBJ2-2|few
CASSPTSRASGELFF
TGTGCTAGCAGCCCGACTAGCCGGGCCAGCGGGGAGCTGTTTTTT
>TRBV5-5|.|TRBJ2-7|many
CASIDSSYEQYF
TGTGCCAGCATCGACAGCTCCTACGAGCAGTACTTC
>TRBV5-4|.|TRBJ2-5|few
CASSLSAEKQETQYF
TGTGCCAGCAGCTTGTCGGCCGAGAAACAAGAGACCCAGTACTTC
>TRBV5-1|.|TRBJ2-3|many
CASGIQGGDTQYF
TGCGCCAGCGGAATACAAGGGGGGGATACGCAGTATTTT
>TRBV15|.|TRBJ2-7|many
CATSRAGGAGSYEQYF
TGTGCCACCAGCAGAGCTGGGGGTGCTGGCTCCTACGAGCAGTACTTC
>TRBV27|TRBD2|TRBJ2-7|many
CASRAPSGYEQYF
TGTGCCAGCAGAGCTCCTAGCGGCTACGAGCAGTACTTC
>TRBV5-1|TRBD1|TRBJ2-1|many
CASSPRGTGGVNEQFF
TGCGCCAGCAGCCCACGCGGGACAGGTGGTGTAAATGAGCAGTTCTTC
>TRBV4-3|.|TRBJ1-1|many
CASSKYQGSTEAFF
TGCGCCAGCAGCAAATACCAGGGAAGCACTGAAGCTTTCTTT
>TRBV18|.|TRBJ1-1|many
CASSPREEEAFF
TGTGCCAGCTCACCACGAGAAGAGGAAGCTTTCTTT
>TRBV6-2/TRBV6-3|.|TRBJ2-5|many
CASGLETQYF
TGTGCCAGCGGATTGGAGACCCAGTACTTC